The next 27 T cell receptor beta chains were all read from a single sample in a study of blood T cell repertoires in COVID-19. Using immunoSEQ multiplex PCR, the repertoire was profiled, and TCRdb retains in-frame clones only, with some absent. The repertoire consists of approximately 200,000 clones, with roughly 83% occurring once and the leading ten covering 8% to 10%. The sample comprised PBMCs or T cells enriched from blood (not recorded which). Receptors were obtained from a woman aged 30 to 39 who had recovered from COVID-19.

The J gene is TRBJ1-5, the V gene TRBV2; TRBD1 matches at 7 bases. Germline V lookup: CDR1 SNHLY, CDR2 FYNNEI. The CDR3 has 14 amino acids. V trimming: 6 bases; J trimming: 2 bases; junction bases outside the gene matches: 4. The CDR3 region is CASSVDRGNQPQHF. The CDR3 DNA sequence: TGTGCCAGCAGCGTTGACAGGGGCAATCAGCCCCAGCATTTT.

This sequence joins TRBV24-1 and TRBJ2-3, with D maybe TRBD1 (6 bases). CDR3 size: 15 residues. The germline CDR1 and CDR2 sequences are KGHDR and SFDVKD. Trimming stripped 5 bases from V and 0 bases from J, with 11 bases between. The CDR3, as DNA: TGTGCCACCAGTGTAGGGACAACTAGCACAGATACGCAGTATTTT. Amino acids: CATSVGTTSTDTQYF.

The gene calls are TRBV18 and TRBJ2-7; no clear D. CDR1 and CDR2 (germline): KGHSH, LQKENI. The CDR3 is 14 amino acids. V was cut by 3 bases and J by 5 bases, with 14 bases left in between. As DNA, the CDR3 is TGTGCCAGCTCACCGGATGCGACAAGGAACGAGCAGTACTTC. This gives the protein CASSPDATRNEQYF.

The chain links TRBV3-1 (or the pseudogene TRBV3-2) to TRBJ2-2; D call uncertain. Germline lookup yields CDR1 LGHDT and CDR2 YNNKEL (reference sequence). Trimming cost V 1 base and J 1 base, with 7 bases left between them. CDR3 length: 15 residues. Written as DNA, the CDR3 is TGTGCCAGCAGCCAAGCTACTTTGAACACCGGGGAGCTGTTTTTT. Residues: CASSQATLNTGELFF.

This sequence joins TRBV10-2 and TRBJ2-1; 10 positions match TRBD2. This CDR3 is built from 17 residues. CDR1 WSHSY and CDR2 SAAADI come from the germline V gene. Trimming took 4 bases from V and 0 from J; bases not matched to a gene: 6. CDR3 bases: TGCGCCAGCAGTGGCGGTAGCGGGGGGAGCTCCTACAATGAGCAGTTCTTC. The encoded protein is CASSGGSGGSSYNEQFF.

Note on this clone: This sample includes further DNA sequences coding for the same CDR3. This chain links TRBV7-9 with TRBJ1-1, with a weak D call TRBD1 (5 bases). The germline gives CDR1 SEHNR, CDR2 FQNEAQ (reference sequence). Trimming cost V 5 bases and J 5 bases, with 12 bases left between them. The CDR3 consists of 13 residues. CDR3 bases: TGTGCCAGCAGCCCTGACGGGGGAACTGAAGCTTTCTTT. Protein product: CASSPDGGTEAFF.

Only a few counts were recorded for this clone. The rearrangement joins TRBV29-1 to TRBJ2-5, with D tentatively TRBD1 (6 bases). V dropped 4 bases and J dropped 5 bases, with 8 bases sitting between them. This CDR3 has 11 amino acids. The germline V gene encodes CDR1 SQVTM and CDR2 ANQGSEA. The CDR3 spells CSVVTGETQYF. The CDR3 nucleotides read TGCAGCGTTGTTACAGGGGAGACCCAGTACTTC.

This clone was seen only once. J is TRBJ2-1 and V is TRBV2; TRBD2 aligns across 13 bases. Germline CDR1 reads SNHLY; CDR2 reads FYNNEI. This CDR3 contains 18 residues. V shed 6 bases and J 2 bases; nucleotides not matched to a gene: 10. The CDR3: CASSAGTSGIGTYNEQFF. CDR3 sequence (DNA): TGTGCCAGCAGCGCCGGGACTAGCGGGATCGGCACCTACAATGAGCAGTTCTTC.

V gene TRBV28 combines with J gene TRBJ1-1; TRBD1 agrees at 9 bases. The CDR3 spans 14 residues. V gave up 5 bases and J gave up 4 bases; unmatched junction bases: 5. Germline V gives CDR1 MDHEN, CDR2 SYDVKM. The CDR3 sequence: CASSRTGVSTEAFF. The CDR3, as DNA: TGTGCCAGCAGTCGGACAGGGGTGAGCACTGAAGCTTTCTTT.

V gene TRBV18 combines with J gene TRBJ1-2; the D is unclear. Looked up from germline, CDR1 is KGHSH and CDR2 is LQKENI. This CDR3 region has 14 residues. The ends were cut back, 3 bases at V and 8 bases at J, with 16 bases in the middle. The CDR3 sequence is CASSPSTEESGYTF. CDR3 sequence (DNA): TGTGCCAGCTCACCTTCGACTGAGGAATCCGGCTACACCTTC.

The DNA of the CDR3 is TGCAGCGTTCGAGCGGGAGGGCCCGACGAGCAGTACTTC. Its protein is CSVRAGGPDEQYF. This chain connects TRBV29-1 to TRBJ2-7; TRBD2 agrees at 10 bases. The CDR3 contains 13 residues. CDR1 SQVTM and CDR2 ANQGSEA come from the germline V gene. Germline trimming cut 5 bases from V and 5 bases from J; bases unmatched to any gene: 6.

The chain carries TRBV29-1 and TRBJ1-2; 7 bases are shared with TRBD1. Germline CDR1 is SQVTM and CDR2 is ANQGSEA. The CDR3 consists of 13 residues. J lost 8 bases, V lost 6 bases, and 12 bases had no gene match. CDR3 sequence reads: CSVDGTARGGYTF. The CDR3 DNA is TGCAGCGTAGACGGGACAGCGAGAGGGGGCTACACCTTC. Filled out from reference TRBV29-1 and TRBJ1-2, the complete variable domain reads SAVISQKPSRDICQRGTSLTIQCQVDSQVTMMFWYRQQPGQSLTLIATANQGSEATYESGFVIDKFPISRPNLTFSTLTVSNMSPEDSSIYLCSVDGTARGGYTFGSGTRLTVV.

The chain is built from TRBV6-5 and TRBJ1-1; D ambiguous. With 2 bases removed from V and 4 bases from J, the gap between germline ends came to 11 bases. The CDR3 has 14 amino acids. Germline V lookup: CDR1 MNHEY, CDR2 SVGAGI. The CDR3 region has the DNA TGTGCCAGCAGTTACGTCGGGGAAAGCACTGAAGCTTTCTTT. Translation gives CASSYVGESTEAFF.

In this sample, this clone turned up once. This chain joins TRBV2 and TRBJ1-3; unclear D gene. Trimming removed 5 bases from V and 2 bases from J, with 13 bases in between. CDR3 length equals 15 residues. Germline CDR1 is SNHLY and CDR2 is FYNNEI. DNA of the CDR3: TGTGCCAGCAGTACATTTCGGGGTGCTGGAAACACCATATATTTT. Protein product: CASSTFRGAGNTIYF.

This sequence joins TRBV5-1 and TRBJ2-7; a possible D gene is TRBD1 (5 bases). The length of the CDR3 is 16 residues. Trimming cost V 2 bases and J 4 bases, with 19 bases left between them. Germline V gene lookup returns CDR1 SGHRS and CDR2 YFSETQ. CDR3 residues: CASSFSLGQGFYEQYF. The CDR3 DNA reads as TGCGCCAGCAGCTTCTCACTCGGGCAGGGTTTTTACGAGCAGTACTTC.

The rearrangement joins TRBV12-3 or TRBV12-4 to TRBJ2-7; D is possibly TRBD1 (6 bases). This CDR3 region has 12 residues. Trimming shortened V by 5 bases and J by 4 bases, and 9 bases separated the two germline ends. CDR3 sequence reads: CASSPGTYEQYF. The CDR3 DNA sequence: TGTGCCAGCAGTCCGGGGACATACGAGCAGTACTTC.

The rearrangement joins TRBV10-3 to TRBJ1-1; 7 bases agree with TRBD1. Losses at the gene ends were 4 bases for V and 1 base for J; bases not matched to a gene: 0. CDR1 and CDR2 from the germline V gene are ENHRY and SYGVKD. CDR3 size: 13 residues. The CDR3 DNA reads TGTGCCATCAGTGGGACAGGGAACACTGAAGCTTTCTTT. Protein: CAISGTGNTEAFF.

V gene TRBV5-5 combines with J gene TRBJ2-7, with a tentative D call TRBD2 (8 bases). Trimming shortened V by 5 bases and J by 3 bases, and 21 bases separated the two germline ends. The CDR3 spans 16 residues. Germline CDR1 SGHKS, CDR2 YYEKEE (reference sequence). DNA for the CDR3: TGTGCCAGCAGGTTACCGGGGGGGACAGACTACTACGAGCAGTACTTC. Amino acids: CASRLPGGTDYYEQYF.

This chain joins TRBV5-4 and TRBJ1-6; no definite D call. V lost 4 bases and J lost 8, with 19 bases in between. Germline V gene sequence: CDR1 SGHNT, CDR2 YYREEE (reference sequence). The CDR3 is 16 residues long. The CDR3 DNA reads TGTGCCAGCAGCCACCCGGGAGCCGGGGTTGATTCACCCCTCCACTTT. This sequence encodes CASSHPGAGVDSPLHF.

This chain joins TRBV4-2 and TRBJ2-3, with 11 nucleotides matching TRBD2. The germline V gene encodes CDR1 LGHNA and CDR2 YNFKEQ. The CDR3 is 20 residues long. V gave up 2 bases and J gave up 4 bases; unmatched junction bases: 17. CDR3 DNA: TGTGCCAGCAGCCAACTAACTAGCGGGAGAGGGAGGGGGCACGCAGATACGCAGTATTTT. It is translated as CASSQLTSGRGRGHADTQYF.

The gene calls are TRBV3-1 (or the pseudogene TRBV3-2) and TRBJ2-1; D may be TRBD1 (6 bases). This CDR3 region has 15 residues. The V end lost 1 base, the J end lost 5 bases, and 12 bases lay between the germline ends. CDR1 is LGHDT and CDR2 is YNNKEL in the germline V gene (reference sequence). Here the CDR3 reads CASSQALQGNNEQFF. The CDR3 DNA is TGTGCCAGCAGCCAAGCCCTACAGGGAAACAATGAGCAGTTCTTC.

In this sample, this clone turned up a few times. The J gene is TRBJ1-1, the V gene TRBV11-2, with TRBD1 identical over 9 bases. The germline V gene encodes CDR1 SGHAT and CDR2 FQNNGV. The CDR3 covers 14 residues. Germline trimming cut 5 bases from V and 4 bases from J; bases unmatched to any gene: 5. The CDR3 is CASSATDRGTEAFF. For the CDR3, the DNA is TGTGCCAGCAGCGCTACGGACAGGGGCACTGAAGCTTTCTTT.

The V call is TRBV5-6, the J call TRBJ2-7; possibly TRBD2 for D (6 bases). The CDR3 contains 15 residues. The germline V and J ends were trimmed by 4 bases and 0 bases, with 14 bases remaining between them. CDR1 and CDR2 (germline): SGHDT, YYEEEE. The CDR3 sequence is CASSTGLGGSYEQYF. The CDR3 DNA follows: TGTGCCAGCAGCACCGGACTGGGAGGCTCCTACGAGCAGTACTTC. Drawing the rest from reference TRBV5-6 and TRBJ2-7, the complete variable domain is DAGVTQSPTHLIKTRGQQVTLRCSPKSGHDTVSWYQQALGQGPQFIFQYYEEEERQRGNFPDRFSGHQFPNYSSELNVNALLLGDSALYLCASSTGLGGSYEQYFGPGTRLTVT.

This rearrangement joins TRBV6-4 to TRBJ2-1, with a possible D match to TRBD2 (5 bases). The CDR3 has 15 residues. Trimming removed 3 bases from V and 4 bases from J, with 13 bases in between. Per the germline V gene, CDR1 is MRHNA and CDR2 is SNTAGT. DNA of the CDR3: TGTGCCAGCAGTGAGGACTCCGGGCCATACAATGAGCAGTTCTTC. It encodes CASSEDSGPYNEQFF.

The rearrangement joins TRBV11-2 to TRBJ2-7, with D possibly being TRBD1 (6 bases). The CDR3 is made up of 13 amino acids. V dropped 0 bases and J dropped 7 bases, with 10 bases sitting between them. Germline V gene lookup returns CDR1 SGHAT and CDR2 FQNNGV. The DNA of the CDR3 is TGTGCCAGCAGCTTAGATAGGGGGTGGGAGCAGTACTTC. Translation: CASSLDRGWEQYF.

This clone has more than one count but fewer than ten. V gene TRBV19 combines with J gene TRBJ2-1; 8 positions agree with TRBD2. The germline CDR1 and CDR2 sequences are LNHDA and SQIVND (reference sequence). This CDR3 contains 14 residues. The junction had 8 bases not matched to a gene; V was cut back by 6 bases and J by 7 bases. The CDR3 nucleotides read TGTGCCAGTAGCCTAGCGGGCGACGGGAATGAGCAGTTCTTC. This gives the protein CASSLAGDGNEQFF.

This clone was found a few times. Here the CDR3 reads CASSQNRGESDYNEQFF. Here the CDR3 DNA reads TGTGCCAGCAGCCAAAACAGGGGGGAATCGGACTACAATGAGCAGTTCTTC. The rearrangement uses TRBV4-2 and TRBJ2-1, with TRBD1 matching over 8 bases. This CDR3 has 17 residues. V trimming: 2 bases; J trimming: 3 bases; junction bases outside the gene matches: 9. The germline V gene encodes CDR1 LGHNA and CDR2 YNFKEQ.